Detailed here is one T cell receptor (beta chain). Its antigen is unknown. The data are from a study of radiotherapy plus CTLA-4 blockade in lung cancer. Background on the study: Disease control reached over 30%, with objective responses in 15% to 20%. Study conclusions and caveats: Blood TCR clones of tumor origin expanded after radiotherapy plus ipilimumab.

With 4 bases removed from V and 4 bases from J, the gap between germline ends came to 14 bases. CDR1 is SGDLS and CDR2 is YYNGEE in the germline V gene. The CDR3 runs 15 residues. People whose metastatic non-small-cell lung cancer was chemo-refractory got focal radiation along with CTLA-4 blockade by ipilimumab. Libraries were prepared by immunoSEQ multiplex PCR; TCRdb keeps only in-frame clonotypes and omits some of them. The sample holds approximately 95,000 clones, approximately 85% seen once. Sequencing used peripheral blood, obtained from a patient treated with radiotherapy plus ipilimumab. This TCR came from a human donor with non-small cell lung cancer who had a partial response to radiotherapy plus ipilimumab. This chain links TRBV9 with TRBJ1-4; possible D gene TRBD1, 6 bases. The chain's CDR3 is CASSFSGTLNEKLFF. As DNA, the CDR3 is TGTGCCAGCAGCTTCTCCGGGACACTTAATGAAAAACTGTTTTTT. Variable domain in full (rest from reference TRBV9 and TRBJ1-4): DSGVTQTPKHLITATGQRVTLRCSPRSGDLSVYWYQQSLDQGLQFLIQYYNGEERAKGNILERFSAQQFPDLHSELNLSSLELGDSALYFCASSFSGTLNEKLFFGSGTQLSVL.